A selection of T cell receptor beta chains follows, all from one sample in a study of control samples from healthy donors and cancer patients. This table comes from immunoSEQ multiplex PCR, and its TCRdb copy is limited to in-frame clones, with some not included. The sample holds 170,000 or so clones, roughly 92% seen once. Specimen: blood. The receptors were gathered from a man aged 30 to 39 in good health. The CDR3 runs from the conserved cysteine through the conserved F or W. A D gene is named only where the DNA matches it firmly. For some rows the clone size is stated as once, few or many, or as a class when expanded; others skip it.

cdr3_nt: TGTGCCAGTACCCCGGGGGAAGGCGGGGAGCTGTTTTTT; cdr3_aa: CASTPGEGGELFF; d_call: -; j_call: TRBJ2-2; v_call: TRBV19; clone_size: -
cdr3_nt: TGTGCCAGCAGGCCCGGGACTAGCGGGAGATTTACCTACAATGAGCAGTTCTTC; cdr3_aa: CASRPGTSGRFTYNEQFF; d_call: TRBD2; j_call: TRBJ2-1; v_call: TRBV5-4; clone_size: -
cdr3_nt: TGTGCCAGCAGTCAACCGGGGCCTGGAGGGGACGAGCAGTACTTC; cdr3_aa: CASSQPGPGGDEQYF; d_call: -; j_call: TRBJ2-7; v_call: TRBV6-2/TRBV6-3; clone_size: few
cdr3_nt: TGTGCCAGCAGCGGACAGGGAATGGGGACTAGCGGGAGTCCCTTATTTTACAATGAGCAGTTCTTC; cdr3_aa: CASSGQGMGTSGSPLFYNEQFF; d_call: TRBD2; j_call: TRBJ2-1; v_call: TRBV28; clone_size: -
cdr3_nt: TGTGCCAGCAGTTTGGGCAGGGAGTACGAGCAGTACTTC; cdr3_aa: CASSLGREYEQYF; d_call: -; j_call: TRBJ2-7; v_call: TRBV28; clone_size: -
cdr3_nt: TGTGCCACCAGACCGGGACCTAACAGGGCTGAAGCTTTCTTT; cdr3_aa: CATRPGPNRAEAFF; d_call: -; j_call: TRBJ1-1; v_call: TRBV2; clone_size: -
cdr3_nt: TGCGCCAGCAGCGCCGGGACTAGCGGGAGCAATGAGCAGTTCTTC; cdr3_aa: CASSAGTSGSNEQFF; d_call: TRBD2; j_call: TRBJ2-1; v_call: TRBV5-1; clone_size: -
cdr3_nt: TGTGCCAGCAGCACCTCCGGGACTAGCGAAGTTCAGTTCTTC; cdr3_aa: CASSTSGTSEVQFF; d_call: TRBD2; j_call: TRBJ2-1; v_call: TRBV9; clone_size: -
cdr3_nt: TGCAGTGCTAGTCCCTTGGACAGGGGGTCCTACGAGCAGTACTTC; cdr3_aa: CSASPLDRGSYEQYF; d_call: TRBD1; j_call: TRBJ2-7; v_call: TRBV20-1; clone_size: -
cdr3_nt: TGCGCCAGCAGCCCGGACAGGCGAGGCGAGCAGTACTTC; cdr3_aa: CASSPDRRGEQYF; d_call: TRBD1; j_call: TRBJ2-7; v_call: TRBV5-1; clone_size: -
cdr3_nt: TGCGCCAGCAGCTTGGTTAGCGGGAGTTCCTACGAGCAGTACTTC; cdr3_aa: CASSLVSGSSYEQYF; d_call: TRBD2; j_call: TRBJ2-7; v_call: TRBV5-1; clone_size: -
cdr3_nt: TGTGCCAGCAGCGCGACAGGGTACAATGAGCAGTTCTTC; cdr3_aa: CASSATGYNEQFF; d_call: TRBD1; j_call: TRBJ2-1; v_call: TRBV7-3; clone_size: -
cdr3_nt: TGCGCCAGCAGCCAAGGGGTCTTATTCAATCAGCCCCAGCATTTT; cdr3_aa: CASSQGVLFNQPQHF; d_call: -; j_call: TRBJ1-5; v_call: TRBV4-3; clone_size: -
cdr3_nt: TGTGCCAGCAGCTTAGCCTGGGGAGCGGGGGGTTCCTACGAGCAGTACTTC; cdr3_aa: CASSLAWGAGGSYEQYF; d_call: TRBD2; j_call: TRBJ2-7; v_call: TRBV11-2; clone_size: -
cdr3_nt: TGTGCCAGTGGACTAGCGGGAGGTACCTCCTACGAGCAGTACTTC; cdr3_aa: CASGLAGGTSYEQYF; d_call: TRBD2; j_call: TRBJ2-7; v_call: TRBV7-9; clone_size: once
cdr3_nt: TGTGCTAGTGGTTTGGGGGCAGGGGGGCAGCCCCAGCATTTT; cdr3_aa: CASGLGAGGQPQHF; d_call: TRBD1; j_call: TRBJ1-5; v_call: TRBV12-5; clone_size: -
cdr3_nt: TGTGCCAGCAGCTTCACCCGGAACACTGAAGCTTTCTTT; cdr3_aa: CASSFTRNTEAFF; d_call: -; j_call: TRBJ1-1; v_call: TRBV7-2; clone_size: few
cdr3_nt: TGTGCCAGCAGTTTAGCCCCAGGGGGCCTATCTGAAGCTTTCTTT; cdr3_aa: CASSLAPGGLSEAFF; d_call: TRBD1; j_call: TRBJ1-1; v_call: TRBV27; clone_size: -
cdr3_nt: TGTGCCAGCAGCTCAGGTCTAAATTCACCCCTCCACTTT; cdr3_aa: CASSSGLNSPLHF; d_call: -; j_call: TRBJ1-6; v_call: TRBV5-4; clone_size: -
cdr3_nt: TGTGCCAGCAGCCAAGCCCTACTAGGCCGAGGGGGCTCCTACAATGAGCAGTTCTTC; cdr3_aa: CASSQALLGRGGSYNEQFF; d_call: -; j_call: TRBJ2-1; v_call: TRBV4-2; clone_size: -
cdr3_nt: TGTGCCAGCAACCCGGACAGGGTAAATCAGCCCCAGCATTTT; cdr3_aa: CASNPDRVNQPQHF; d_call: TRBD1; j_call: TRBJ1-5; v_call: TRBV6-5; clone_size: -
cdr3_nt: TGTGCCAGCAGTGAAGGAGAACAGGGGTCCCAGTACTTC; cdr3_aa: CASSEGEQGSQYF; d_call: TRBD1; j_call: TRBJ2-5; v_call: TRBV2; clone_size: -
cdr3_nt: TGTGCCAGCAGCTTCGGGACAGGGGCCTATGGCTACACCTTC; cdr3_aa: CASSFGTGAYGYTF; d_call: TRBD1; j_call: TRBJ1-2; v_call: TRBV7-8; clone_size: -
cdr3_nt: TGCAGCGCCCGGCGGACAGAAAACTATGGCTACACCTTC; cdr3_aa: CSARRTENYGYTF; d_call: -; j_call: TRBJ1-2; v_call: TRBV29-1; clone_size: -
cdr3_nt: TGCAGCGTTGGAGGGTGGGGGTTGGACTATGGCTACACCTTC; cdr3_aa: CSVGGWGLDYGYTF; d_call: -; j_call: TRBJ1-2; v_call: TRBV29-1; clone_size: -
cdr3_nt: TGTGCCAGCACCAGCGGGGGGACAGGGGACTACGAGCAGTACTTC; cdr3_aa: CASTSGGTGDYEQYF; d_call: -; j_call: TRBJ2-7; v_call: TRBV28; clone_size: -
cdr3_nt: TGTGCCAGCACCCGGGACGCCTCCTTTTCACCCCTCCACTTT; cdr3_aa: CASTRDASFSPLHF; d_call: -; j_call: TRBJ1-6; v_call: TRBV11-2; clone_size: -
cdr3_nt: TGTGCCAGCAGTTATGGCGGGAACACTGAAGCTTTCTTT; cdr3_aa: CASSYGGNTEAFF; d_call: -; j_call: TRBJ1-1; v_call: TRBV6-6; clone_size: once
cdr3_nt: TGTGCCAGCACCGGGGACACGAACACTGAAGCTTTCTTT; cdr3_aa: CASTGDTNTEAFF; d_call: -; j_call: TRBJ1-1; v_call: TRBV2; clone_size: -
cdr3_nt: TGTGCCAGCCAGACTGGCTCCTTGACGCAGTATTTT; cdr3_aa: CASQTGSLTQYF; d_call: -; j_call: TRBJ2-3; v_call: TRBV28; clone_size: -
cdr3_nt: TGTGCCAGCAGTCAAGGCCGGGACAGGGGCCCCGGGGAGCTGTTTTTT; cdr3_aa: CASSQGRDRGPGELFF; d_call: TRBD1; j_call: TRBJ2-2; v_call: TRBV27; clone_size: once
cdr3_nt: TGTGCCAGCAGTTTACAGGGGGCGAACACTGAAGCTTTCTTT; cdr3_aa: CASSLQGANTEAFF; d_call: TRBD1; j_call: TRBJ1-1; v_call: TRBV28; clone_size: few
cdr3_nt: TGTGCCAGCATATATAGCGGGCTCTATTCCTACAATGAGCAGTTCTTC; cdr3_aa: CASIYSGLYSYNEQFF; d_call: TRBD2; j_call: TRBJ2-1; v_call: TRBV6-4; clone_size: -
cdr3_nt: TGCGGAAAGGAGGAAGGGAATCAGCCCCAGCATTTT; cdr3_aa: CGKEEGNQPQHF; d_call: -; j_call: TRBJ1-5; v_call: TRBV4-1; clone_size: -
cdr3_nt: TGTGCCAGTAGTACCCGGACAGGGGCTGACAGAAACACCATATATTTT; cdr3_aa: CASSTRTGADRNTIYF; d_call: TRBD1; j_call: TRBJ1-3; v_call: TRBV19; clone_size: -
cdr3_nt: TGTGCCAGCAGCTATGACTACACCGGGGAGCTGTTTTTT; cdr3_aa: CASSYDYTGELFF; d_call: -; j_call: TRBJ2-2; v_call: TRBV5-4; clone_size: -
cdr3_nt: TGCGCCAGCAGCCTTGGGGAGTACCCTGGGGAGACCCAGTACTTC; cdr3_aa: CASSLGEYPGETQYF; d_call: -; j_call: TRBJ2-5; v_call: TRBV4-3; clone_size: -
cdr3_nt: TGTGCCACCCAAAGGACTAGCTCCTACAATGAGCAGTTCTTC; cdr3_aa: CATQRTSSYNEQFF; d_call: TRBD2; j_call: TRBJ2-1; v_call: TRBV19; clone_size: -
cdr3_nt: TGTGCCAGCAGCTTCACCGGGACAGTGAACACTGAAGCTTTCTTT; cdr3_aa: CASSFTGTVNTEAFF; d_call: TRBD1; j_call: TRBJ1-1; v_call: TRBV6-6; clone_size: -
cdr3_nt: TGTGCCATCAGTACAGGGGGCAGGCGTAATGGCTACACCTTC; cdr3_aa: CAISTGGRRNGYTF; d_call: TRBD1; j_call: TRBJ1-2; v_call: TRBV10-3; clone_size: -
cdr3_nt: TGTGCCACCAGTGATTCCGGGACAGGCGGAACCGGGGAGCTGTTTTTT; cdr3_aa: CATSDSGTGGTGELFF; d_call: TRBD1; j_call: TRBJ2-2; v_call: TRBV24-1; clone_size: -
cdr3_nt: TGCGCCAGCAGTGAAGGGAAACTCGAGGTCTTC; cdr3_aa: CASSEGKLEVF; d_call: -; j_call: TRBJ1-2; v_call: TRBV10-2; clone_size: -